This paragraph covers one T cell receptor beta chain sequence. Antigen specificity is unknown. Sequence at one end of the junction differs from germline and may be a read error. Combining a sample-barcoded 5' primer with a J-beta primer mix, a second PCR ran for roughly 7 to 12 cycles. CDR3-containing paired-end reads numbered at least 2.5 million in each sample. TCRdb re-derived calls from the 5' RACE reads in MiXCR, one entry per CDR3 protein. The repertoire holds hundreds of thousands of distinct CDR3 sequences, about a third seen once, with 15% in the top ten. Germline lookup yields CDR1 SGHRS and CDR2 YFSETQ. This CDR3 contains 16 residues. This sample was included in a study of blood T cells in healthy people across ages. Findings and caveats of the study: More naive CD4+ cells and higher diversity were found in long-lived than in aged donors. When one million T cells were used, diversity estimates were thought to be underestimates. CMV status of donors was unknown, possibly confounding expanded clonotype changes.

The TCR originated in a woman aged 80 or over in good health. The sample taken for sequencing was blood. The chain carries TRBV5-1 and TRBJ2-2; D possibly uses TRBD1 or TRBD2 (5 bases each). This CDR3 reads CASNLAGAKKEGELFF. The CDR3 region has the DNA TGCGCCAGCAACTTGGCCGGGGCTAAGAAGGAAGGGGAGCTGTTTTTT.